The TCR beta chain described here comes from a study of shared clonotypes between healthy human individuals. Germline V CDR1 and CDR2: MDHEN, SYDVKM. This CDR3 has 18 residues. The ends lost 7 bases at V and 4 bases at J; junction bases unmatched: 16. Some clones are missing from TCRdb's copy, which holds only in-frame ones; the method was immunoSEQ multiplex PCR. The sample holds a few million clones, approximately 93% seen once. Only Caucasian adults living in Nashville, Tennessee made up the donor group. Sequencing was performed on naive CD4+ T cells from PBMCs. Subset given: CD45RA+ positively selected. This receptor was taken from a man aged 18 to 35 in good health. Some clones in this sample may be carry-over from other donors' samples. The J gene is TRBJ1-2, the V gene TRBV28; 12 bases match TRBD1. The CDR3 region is CASTIQGTGGLGAYGYTF. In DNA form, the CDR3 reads TGTGCCAGCACCATTCAGGGGACAGGGGGCTTGGGGGCCTATGGCTACACCTTC.